Listed here is a single T cell receptor beta chain. These data originate in a study of blood T cell repertoires in COVID-19. Study-level background: Sites in the United States, Italy and Spain provided acute and convalescent COVID-19 samples. Sample material is recorded as cDNA or gDNA derived from T cells, B-cell-depleted T cells, or PBMCs.

Generated by immunoSEQ multiplex PCR, the TCRdb table keeps only in-frame clones and is missing some. The sample contains more than 150,000 clones, approximately 88% of which appear only once. The receptor was derived from a man aged 60-69 years with acute or convalescent COVID-19. The specimen sequenced was peripheral blood.

The DNA for the CDR3 is TGTGCCAGCAGTCTTTGGGGGCCCGAAAAACTGTTTTTT. Encoded protein: CASSLWGPEKLFF. This chain links TRBV6-2 or TRBV6-3 with TRBJ1-4; TRBD1 might be the D (6 bases). V was clipped by 5 bases and J by 8 bases, with 12 bases between them. Germline V gene data show CDR1 as MNHEY and CDR2 as SVGEGT. This CDR3 contains 13 residues.